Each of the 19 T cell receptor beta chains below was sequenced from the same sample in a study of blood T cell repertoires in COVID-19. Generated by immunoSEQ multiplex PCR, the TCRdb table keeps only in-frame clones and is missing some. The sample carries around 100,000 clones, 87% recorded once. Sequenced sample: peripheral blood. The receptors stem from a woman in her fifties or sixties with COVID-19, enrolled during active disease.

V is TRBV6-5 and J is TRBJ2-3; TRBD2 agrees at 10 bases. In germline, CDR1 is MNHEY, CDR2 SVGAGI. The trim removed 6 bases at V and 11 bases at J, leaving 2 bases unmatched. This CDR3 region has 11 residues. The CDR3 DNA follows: TGTGCCAGCAGAGCGGGGGGGGTGCAGTATTTT. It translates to CASRAGGVQYF.

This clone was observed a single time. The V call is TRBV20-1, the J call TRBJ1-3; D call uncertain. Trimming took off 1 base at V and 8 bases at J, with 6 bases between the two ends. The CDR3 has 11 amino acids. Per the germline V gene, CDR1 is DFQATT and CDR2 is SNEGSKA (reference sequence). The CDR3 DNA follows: TGCAGTGCTAGAGTTGTAGACACCATATATTTT. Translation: CSARVVDTIYF.

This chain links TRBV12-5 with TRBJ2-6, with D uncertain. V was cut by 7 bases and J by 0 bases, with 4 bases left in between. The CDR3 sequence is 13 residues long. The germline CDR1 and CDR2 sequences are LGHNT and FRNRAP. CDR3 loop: CASESSGANVLTF. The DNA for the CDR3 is TGTGCTAGTGAGAGCTCTGGGGCCAACGTCCTGACTTTC.

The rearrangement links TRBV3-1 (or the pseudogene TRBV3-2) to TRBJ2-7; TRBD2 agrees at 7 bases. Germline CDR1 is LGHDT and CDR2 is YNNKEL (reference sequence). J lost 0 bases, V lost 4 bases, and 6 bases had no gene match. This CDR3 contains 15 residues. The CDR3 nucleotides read TGTGCCAGCAGCCGGGGGGGGGAGAGCTCCTACGAGCAGTACTTC. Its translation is CASSRGGESSYEQYF.

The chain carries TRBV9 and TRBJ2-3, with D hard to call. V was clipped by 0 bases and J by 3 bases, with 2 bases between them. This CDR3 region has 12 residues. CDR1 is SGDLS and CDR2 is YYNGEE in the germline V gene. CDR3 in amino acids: CASSVATDTQYF. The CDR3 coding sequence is TGTGCCAGCAGCGTAGCAACAGATACGCAGTATTTT.

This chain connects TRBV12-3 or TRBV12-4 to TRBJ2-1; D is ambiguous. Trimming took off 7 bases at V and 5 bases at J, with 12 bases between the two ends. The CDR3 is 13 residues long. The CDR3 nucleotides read TGTGCCAGCAACTTTGGGCTTCACAATGAGCAGTTCTTC. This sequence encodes CASNFGLHNEQFF.

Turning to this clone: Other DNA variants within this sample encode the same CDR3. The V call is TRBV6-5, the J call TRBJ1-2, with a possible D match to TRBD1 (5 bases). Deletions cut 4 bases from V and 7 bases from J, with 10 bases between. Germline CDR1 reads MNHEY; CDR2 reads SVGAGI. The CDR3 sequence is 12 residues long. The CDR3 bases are TGTGCCAGCAGTTCTAGGACAATTGGCTACACCTTC. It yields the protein CASSSRTIGYTF.

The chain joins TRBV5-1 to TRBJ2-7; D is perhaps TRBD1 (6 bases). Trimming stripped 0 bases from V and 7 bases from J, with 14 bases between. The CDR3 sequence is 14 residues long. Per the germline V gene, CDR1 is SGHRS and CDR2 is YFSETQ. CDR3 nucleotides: TGCGCCAGCAGCTTGGGTCTCCAGAGGGGGGAGCAGTACTTC. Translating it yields CASSLGLQRGEQYF.

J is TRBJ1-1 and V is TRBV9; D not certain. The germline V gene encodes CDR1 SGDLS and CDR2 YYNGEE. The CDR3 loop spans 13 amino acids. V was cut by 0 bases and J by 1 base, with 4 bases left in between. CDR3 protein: CASSVASNTEAFF. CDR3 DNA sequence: TGTGCCAGCAGCGTAGCTTCGAACACTGAAGCTTTCTTT.

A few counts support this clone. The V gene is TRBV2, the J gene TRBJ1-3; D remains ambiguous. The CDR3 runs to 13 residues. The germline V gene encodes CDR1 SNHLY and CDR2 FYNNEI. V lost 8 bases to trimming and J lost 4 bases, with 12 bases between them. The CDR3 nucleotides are TGTGCCAGCGGCGTGGGAGCCGGAAACACCATATATTTT. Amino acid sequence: CASGVGAGNTIYF.

CDR3 nucleotides: TGTGCCAGTAGTAGAGGAACAGGGATCTCTGGAAACACCATATATTTT. Its protein product is CASSRGTGISGNTIYF. The rearrangement uses TRBV19 and TRBJ1-3; D possibly corresponds to TRBD1 (6 bases). Trimming stripped 4 bases from V and 0 bases from J, with 13 bases between. The germline V gene has CDR1 LNHDA and CDR2 SQIVND (reference sequence). The CDR3 length is 16 residues.

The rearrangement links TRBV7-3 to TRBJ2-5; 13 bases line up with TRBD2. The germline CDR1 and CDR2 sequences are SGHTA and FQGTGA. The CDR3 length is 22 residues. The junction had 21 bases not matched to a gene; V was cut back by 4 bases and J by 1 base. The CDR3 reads CASSSCPGTSGETLTTQETQYF. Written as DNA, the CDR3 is TGTGCCAGCAGCTCCTGTCCCGGGACTAGCGGGGAAACCCTCACGACCCAAGAGACCCAGTACTTC. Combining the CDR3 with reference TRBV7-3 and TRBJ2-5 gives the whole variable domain GAGVSQTPSNKVTEKGKYVELRCDPISGHTALYWYRQSLGQGPEFLIYFQGTGAADDSGLPNDRFFAVRPEGSVSTLKIQRTERGDSAVYLCASSSCPGTSGETLTTQETQYFGPGTRLLVL.

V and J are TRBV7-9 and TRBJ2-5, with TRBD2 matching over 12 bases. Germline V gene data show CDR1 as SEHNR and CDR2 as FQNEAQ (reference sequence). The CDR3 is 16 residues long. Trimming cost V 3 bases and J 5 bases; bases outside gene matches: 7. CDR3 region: CASSFLGLAGMETQYF. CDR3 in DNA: TGTGCCAGCAGCTTCCTAGGACTAGCGGGGATGGAGACCCAGTACTTC.

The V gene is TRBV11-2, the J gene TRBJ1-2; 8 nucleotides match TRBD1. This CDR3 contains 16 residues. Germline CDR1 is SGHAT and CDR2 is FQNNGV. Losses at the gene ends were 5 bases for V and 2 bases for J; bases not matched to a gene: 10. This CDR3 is CASSDFGQGVNYGYTF. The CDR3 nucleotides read TGTGCCAGCAGCGACTTCGGACAGGGCGTGAACTATGGCTACACCTTC.

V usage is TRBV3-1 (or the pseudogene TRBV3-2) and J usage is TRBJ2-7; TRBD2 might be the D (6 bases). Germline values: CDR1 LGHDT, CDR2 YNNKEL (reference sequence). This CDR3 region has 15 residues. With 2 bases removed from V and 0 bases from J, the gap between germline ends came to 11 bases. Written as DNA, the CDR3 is TGTGCCAGCAGCCAAACGGGACTGGGCTCCTACGAGCAGTACTTC. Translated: CASSQTGLGSYEQYF.

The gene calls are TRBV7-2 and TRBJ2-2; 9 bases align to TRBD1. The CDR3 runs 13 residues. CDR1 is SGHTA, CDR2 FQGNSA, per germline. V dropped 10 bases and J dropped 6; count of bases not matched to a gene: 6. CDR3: CATGTGLAGELFF. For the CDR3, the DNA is TGTGCCACAGGGACAGGGCTGGCCGGGGAGCTGTTTTTT.

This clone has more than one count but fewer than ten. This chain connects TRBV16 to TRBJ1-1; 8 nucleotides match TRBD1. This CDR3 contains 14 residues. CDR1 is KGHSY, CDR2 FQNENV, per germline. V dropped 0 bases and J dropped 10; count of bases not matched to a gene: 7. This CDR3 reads CASSQSGQGAVAFF. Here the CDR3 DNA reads TGTGCCAGCAGCCAATCTGGGCAGGGGGCGGTAGCTTTCTTT.

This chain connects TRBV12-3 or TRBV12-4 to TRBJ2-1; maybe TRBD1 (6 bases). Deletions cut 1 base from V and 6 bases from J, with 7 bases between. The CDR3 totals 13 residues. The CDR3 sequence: CASSLGQANEQFF. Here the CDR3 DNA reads TGTGCCAGCAGTTTAGGACAGGCCAATGAGCAGTTCTTC.

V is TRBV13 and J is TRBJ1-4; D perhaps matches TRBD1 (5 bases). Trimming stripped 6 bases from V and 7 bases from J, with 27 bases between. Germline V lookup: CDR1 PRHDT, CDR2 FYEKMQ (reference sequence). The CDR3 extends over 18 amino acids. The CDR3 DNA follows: TGTGCCAGCAGTCGATACGGGGGAGTCAGATCCGTAGCTGAAAAACTGTTTTTT. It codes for CASSRYGGVRSVAEKLFF.